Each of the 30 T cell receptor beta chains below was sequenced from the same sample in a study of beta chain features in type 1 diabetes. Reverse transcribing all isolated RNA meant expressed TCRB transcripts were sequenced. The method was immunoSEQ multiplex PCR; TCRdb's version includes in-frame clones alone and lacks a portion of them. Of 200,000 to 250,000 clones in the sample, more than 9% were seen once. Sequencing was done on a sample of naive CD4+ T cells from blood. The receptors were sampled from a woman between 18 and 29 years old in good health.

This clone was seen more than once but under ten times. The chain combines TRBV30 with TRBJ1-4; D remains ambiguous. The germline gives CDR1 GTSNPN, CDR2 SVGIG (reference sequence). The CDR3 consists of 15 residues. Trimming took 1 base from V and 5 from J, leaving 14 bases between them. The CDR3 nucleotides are TGTGCCTGGAGTGGATGGACGGGAGGCAATGAAAAACTGTTTTTT. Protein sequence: CAWSGWTGGNEKLFF.

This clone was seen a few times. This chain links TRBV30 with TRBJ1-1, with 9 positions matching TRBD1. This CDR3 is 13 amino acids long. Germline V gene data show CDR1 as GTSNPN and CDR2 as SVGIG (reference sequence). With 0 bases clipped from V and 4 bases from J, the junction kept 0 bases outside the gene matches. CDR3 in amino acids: CAWSVQGATEAFF. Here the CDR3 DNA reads TGTGCCTGGAGTGTACAGGGGGCCACTGAAGCTTTCTTT.

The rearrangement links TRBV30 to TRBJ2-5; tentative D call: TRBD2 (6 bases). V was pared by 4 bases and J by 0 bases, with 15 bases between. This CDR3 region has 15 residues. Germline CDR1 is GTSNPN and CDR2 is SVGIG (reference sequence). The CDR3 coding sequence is TGTGCCTGGACTGGCGGGGCAGACCACCAAGAGACCCAGTACTTC. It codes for CAWTGGADHQETQYF.

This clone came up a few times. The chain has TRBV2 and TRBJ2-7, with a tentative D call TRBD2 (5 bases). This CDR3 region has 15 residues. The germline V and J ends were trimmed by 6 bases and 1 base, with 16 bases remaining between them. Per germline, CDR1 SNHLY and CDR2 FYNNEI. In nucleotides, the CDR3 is TGTGCCAGCAGGGTAGGGTTTGGAGGTTCCTACGAGCAGTACTTC. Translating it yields CASRVGFGGSYEQYF.

The CDR3 nucleotides are TGTGCCAGCAGCCCGACAGGGATCTCCTACGAGCAGTACTTC. Amino acids: CASSPTGISYEQYF. This sequence joins TRBV7-9 and TRBJ2-7, with 7 positions matching TRBD1. The germline gives CDR1 SEHNR, CDR2 FQNEAQ (reference sequence). V dropped 5 bases and J dropped 0; count of bases not matched to a gene: 4. The CDR3 consists of 14 residues.

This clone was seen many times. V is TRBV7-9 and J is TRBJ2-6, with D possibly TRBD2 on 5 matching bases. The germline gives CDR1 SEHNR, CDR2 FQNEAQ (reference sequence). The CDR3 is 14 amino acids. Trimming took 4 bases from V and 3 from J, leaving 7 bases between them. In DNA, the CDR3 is TGTGCCAGCAGCTCCGAGGGTGGGGCCAACGTCCTGACTTTC. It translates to CASSSEGGANVLTF. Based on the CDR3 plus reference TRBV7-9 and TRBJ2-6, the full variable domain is DTGVSQNPRHKITKRGQNVTFRCDPISEHNRLYWYRQTLGQGPEFLTYFQNEAQLEKSRLLSDRFSAERPKGSFSTLEIQRTEQGDSAMYLCASSSEGGANVLTFGAGSRLTVL.

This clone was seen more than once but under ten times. The CDR3 nucleotides are TGTGCCAGCAGCCCGGGGGGACAGGTCACCTACGAGCAGTACTTC. It yields the protein CASSPGGQVTYEQYF. The V and J genes are TRBV5-4 and TRBJ2-7; maybe TRBD1 (8 bases). V was shortened by 4 bases and J by 2 bases, with 16 bases between the two germline ends. The CDR3 is made up of 15 amino acids. Germline V gives CDR1 SGHNT, CDR2 YYREEE (reference sequence).

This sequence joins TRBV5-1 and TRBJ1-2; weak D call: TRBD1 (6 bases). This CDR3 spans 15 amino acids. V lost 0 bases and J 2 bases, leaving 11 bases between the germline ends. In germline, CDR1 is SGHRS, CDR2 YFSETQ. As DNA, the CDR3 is TGCGCCAGCAGCTTGGGAGGGGGTCCCAACTATGGCTACACCTTC. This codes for CASSLGGGPNYGYTF.

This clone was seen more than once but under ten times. Here the CDR3 reads CASSTVMRNEQFF. CDR3 sequence (DNA): TGTGCCAGTAGTACCGTAATGCGGAATGAGCAGTTCTTC. This sequence joins TRBV19 and TRBJ2-1, with D unresolved. CDR1 and CDR2 (germline): LNHDA, SQIVND (reference sequence). V lost 4 bases and J 7 bases, leaving 11 bases between the germline ends. The CDR3 sequence is 13 residues long.

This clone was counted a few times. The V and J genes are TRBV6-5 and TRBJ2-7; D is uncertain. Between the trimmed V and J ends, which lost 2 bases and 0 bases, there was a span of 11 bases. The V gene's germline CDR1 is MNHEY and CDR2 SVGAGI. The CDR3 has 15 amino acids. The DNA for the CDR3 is TGTGCCAGCAGTTACGTCTCCGATAGCTCCTACGAGCAGTACTTC. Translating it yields CASSYVSDSSYEQYF.

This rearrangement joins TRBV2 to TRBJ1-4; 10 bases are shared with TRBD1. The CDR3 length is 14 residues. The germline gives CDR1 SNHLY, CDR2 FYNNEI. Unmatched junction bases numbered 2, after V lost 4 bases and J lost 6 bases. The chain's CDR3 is CASSAGTGDEKLFF. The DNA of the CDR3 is TGTGCCAGCAGTGCGGGGACAGGGGATGAAAAACTGTTTTTT.

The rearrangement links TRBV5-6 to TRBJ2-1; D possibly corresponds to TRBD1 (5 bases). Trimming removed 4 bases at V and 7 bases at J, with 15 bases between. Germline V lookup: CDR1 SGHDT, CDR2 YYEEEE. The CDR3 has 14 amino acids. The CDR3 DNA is TGTGCCAGCAGCCTCACAGGCAGGTTGAATGAGCAGTTCTTC. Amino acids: CASSLTGRLNEQFF.

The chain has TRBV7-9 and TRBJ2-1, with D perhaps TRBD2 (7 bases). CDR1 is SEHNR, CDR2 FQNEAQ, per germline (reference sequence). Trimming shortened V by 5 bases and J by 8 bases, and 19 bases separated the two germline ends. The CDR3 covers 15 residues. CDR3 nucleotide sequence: TGTGCCAGCAGCAGGGAGGGGGGGGATCGGTATGAGCAGTTCTTC. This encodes CASSREGGDRYEQFF. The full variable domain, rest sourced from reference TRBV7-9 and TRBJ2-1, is DTGVSQNPRHKITKRGQNVTFRCDPISEHNRLYWYRQTLGQGPEFLTYFQNEAQLEKSRLLSDRFSAERPKGSFSTLEIQRTEQGDSAMYLCASSREGGDRYEQFFGPGTRLTVL.

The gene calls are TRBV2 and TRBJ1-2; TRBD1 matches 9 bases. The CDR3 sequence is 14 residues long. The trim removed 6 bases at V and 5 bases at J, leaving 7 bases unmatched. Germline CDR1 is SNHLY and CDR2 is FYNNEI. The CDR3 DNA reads TGTGCCAGCAGGCTACAGGGGGCGGCGTATGGCTACACCTTC. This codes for CASRLQGAAYGYTF.

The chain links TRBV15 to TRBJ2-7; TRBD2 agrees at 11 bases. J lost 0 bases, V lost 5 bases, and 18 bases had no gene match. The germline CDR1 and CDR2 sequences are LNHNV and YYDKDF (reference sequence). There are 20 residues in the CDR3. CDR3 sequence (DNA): TGTGCCACCAGCGCGGACCTGGGTAGCGGGGGGGGCCGATACTCCTACGAGCAGTACTTC. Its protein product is CATSADLGSGGGRYSYEQYF.

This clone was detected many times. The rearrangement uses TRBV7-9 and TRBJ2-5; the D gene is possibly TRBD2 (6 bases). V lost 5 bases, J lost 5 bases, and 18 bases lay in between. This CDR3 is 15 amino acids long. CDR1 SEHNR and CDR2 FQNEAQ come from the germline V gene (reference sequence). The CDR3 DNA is TGTGCCAGCAGCCATACCCCCGGGAGCGGGGAGACCCAGTACTTC. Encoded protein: CASSHTPGSGETQYF.

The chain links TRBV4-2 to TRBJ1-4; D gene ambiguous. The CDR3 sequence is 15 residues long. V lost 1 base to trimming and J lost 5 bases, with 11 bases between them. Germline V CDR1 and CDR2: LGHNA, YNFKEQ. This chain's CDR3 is CASSQVAGRNEKLFF. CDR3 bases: TGTGCCAGCAGCCAAGTAGCCGGGAGGAATGAAAAACTGTTTTTT.

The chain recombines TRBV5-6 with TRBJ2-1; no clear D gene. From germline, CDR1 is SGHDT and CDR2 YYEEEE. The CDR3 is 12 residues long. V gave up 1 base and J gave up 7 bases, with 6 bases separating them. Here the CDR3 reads CASSLSRNEQFF. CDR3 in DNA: TGTGCCAGCAGCTTGTCGCGAAATGAGCAGTTCTTC.

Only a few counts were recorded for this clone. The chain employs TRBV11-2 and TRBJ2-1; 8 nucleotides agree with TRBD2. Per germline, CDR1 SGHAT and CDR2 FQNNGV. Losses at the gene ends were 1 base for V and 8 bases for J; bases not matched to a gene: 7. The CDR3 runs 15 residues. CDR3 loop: CASSLVSGSLDEQFF. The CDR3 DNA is TGTGCCAGCAGCTTAGTCAGCGGGAGTCTTGATGAGCAGTTCTTC.

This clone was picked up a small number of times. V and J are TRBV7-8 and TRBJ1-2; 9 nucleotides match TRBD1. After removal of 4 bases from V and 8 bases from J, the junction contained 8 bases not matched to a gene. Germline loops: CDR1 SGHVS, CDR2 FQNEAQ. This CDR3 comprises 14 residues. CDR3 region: CASSYNTGGEGYTF. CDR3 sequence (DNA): TGTGCCAGCAGCTATAATACAGGGGGCGAGGGCTACACCTTC.

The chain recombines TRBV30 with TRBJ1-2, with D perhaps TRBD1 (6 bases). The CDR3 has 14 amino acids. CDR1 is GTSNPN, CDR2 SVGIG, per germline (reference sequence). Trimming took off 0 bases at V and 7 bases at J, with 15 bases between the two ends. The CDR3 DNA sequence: TGTGCCTGGAGTGTTCGGGGGGCGGACGGTGGCTACACCTTC. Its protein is CAWSVRGADGGYTF. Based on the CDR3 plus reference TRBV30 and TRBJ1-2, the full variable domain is SQTIHQWPATLVQPVGSPLSLECTVEGTSNPNLYWYRQAAGRGLQLLFYSVGIGQISSEVPQNLSASRPQDRQFILSSKKLLLSDSGFYLCAWSVRGADGGYTFGSGTRLTVV.

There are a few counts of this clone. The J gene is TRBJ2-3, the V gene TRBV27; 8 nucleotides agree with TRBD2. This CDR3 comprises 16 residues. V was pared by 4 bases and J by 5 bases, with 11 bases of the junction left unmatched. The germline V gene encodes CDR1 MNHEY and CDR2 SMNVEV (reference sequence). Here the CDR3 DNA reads TGTGCCAGCAGTTCTCGGGAGGGCCGGGGGGGAGATACGCAGTATTTT. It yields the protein CASSSREGRGGDTQYF.

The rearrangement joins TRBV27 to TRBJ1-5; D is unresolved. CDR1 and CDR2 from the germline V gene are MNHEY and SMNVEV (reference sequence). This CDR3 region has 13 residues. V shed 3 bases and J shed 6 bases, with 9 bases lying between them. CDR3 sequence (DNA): TGTGCCAGCAGTTTCGGGGTGGCTCAGCCCCAGCATTTT. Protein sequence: CASSFGVAQPQHF.

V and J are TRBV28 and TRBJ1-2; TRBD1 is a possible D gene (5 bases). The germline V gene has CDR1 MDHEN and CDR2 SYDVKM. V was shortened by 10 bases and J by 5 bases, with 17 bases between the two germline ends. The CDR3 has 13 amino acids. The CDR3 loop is CATLGTDLYGYTF. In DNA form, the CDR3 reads TGTGCCACCCTGGGGACTGACCTTTATGGCTACACCTTC.

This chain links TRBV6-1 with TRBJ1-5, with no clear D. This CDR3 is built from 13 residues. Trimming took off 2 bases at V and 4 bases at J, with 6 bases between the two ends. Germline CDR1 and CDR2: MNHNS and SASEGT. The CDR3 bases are TGTGCCAGCAGTGAATTGGAGAATCAGCCCCAGCATTTT. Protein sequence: CASSELENQPQHF.

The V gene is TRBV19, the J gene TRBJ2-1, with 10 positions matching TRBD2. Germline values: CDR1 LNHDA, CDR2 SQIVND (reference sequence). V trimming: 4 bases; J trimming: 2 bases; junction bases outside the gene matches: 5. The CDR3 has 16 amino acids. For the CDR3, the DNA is TGTGCCAGTAGTAAACTCCTAGCGGGGGCCTACAATGAGCAGTTCTTC. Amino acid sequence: CASSKLLAGAYNEQFF. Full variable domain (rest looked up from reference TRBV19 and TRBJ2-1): DGGITQSPKYLFRKEGQNVTLSCEQNLNHDAMYWYRQDPGQGLRLIYYSQIVNDFQKGDIAEGYSVSREKKESFPLTVTSAQKNPTAFYLCASSKLLAGAYNEQFFGPGTRLTVL.

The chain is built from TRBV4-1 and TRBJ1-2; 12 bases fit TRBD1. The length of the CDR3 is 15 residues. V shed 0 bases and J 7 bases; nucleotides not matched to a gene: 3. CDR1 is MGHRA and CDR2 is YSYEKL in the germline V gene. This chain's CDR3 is CASSQEGQGAAGYTF. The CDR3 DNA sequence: TGCGCCAGCAGCCAAGAGGGACAGGGGGCCGCTGGCTACACCTTC.

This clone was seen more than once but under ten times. The CDR3 DNA reads TGTGCCAGCAGCGTGGACAGGGGGAAGAACACTGAAGCTTTCTTT. This sequence encodes CASSVDRGKNTEAFF. V gene TRBV6-1 combines with J gene TRBJ1-1; 10 positions agree with TRBD1. Germline assignment: CDR1 MNHNS and CDR2 SASEGT. The CDR3 consists of 15 residues. With V trimmed by 6 bases and J by 1 base, 5 bases remained unmatched.

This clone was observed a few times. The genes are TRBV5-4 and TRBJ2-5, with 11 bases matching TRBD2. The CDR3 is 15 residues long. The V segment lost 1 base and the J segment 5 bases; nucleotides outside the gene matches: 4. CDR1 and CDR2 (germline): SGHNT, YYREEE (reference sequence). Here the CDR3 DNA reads TGTGCCAGCAGCTTGAAACTAGCGGGAGTGGAGACCCAGTACTTC. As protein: CASSLKLAGVETQYF.

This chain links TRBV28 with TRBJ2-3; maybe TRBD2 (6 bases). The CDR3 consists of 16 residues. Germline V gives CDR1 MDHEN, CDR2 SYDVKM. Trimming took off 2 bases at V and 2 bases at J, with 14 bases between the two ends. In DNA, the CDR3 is TGTGCCAGCAGTTTACGGGACTGGTGGGTCACAGATACGCAGTATTTT. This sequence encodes CASSLRDWWVTDTQYF.